What follows are 28 T cell receptor beta chains derived from one specimen sequenced in a study of blood T cell repertoires in COVID-19. Sequenced by immunoSEQ multiplex PCR; TCRdb stores in-frame clones only, minus some. The sample contains fewer than 400,000 clones, around four fifths of which appear only once. Sequenced material: peripheral blood. These receptors originate from a man under 40 with active or convalescent COVID-19.

This rearrangement joins TRBV2 to TRBJ2-1, with unresolved D. This CDR3 has 15 residues. Trimming removed 4 bases at V and 0 bases at J, with 10 bases between. Germline assignment: CDR1 SNHLY and CDR2 FYNNEI. The CDR3 loop is CASSVRKSSYNEQFF. The CDR3 nucleotides read TGTGCCAGCAGTGTCAGGAAAAGCTCCTACAATGAGCAGTTCTTC.

The chain uses TRBV7-6 and TRBJ2-3, with 7 nucleotides matching TRBD2. Germline loops: CDR1 SGHVS, CDR2 FNYEAQ. V dropped 0 bases and J dropped 4; count of bases not matched to a gene: 7. The CDR3 has 16 residues. CDR3 nucleotide sequence: TGTGCCAGCAGCTTAGCCGGGACTAAAGGGGCAGATACGCAGTATTTT. Amino acids: CASSLAGTKGADTQYF.

V gene TRBV10-3 combines with J gene TRBJ2-1; 7 bases line up with TRBD2. Germline lookup yields CDR1 ENHRY and CDR2 SYGVKD. The CDR3 has 15 residues. V dropped 1 base and J dropped 10; count of bases not matched to a gene: 10. Here the CDR3 reads CAISELTGLAEEQFF. The CDR3, as DNA: TGTGCCATCAGTGAGTTGACTGGCCTAGCGGAGGAGCAGTTCTTC.

This chain uses TRBV28 with TRBJ1-1; perhaps TRBD1 as D (6 bases). This CDR3 region has 12 residues. V was shortened by 5 bases and J by 11 bases, with 15 bases between the two germline ends. The germline V gene encodes CDR1 MDHEN and CDR2 SYDVKM. The DNA of the CDR3 is TGTGCCAGCAGTCTTACAGGGCTTCGGGCTTTCTTT. Amino acids: CASSLTGLRAFF. Looking up the rest from reference TRBV28 and TRBJ1-1 gives the full variable domain: DVKVTQSSRYLVKRTGEKVFLECVQDMDHENMFWYRQDPGLGLRLIYFSYDVKMKEKGDIPEGYSVSREKKERFSLILESASTNQTSMYLCASSLTGLRAFFGQGTRLTVV.

The V and J genes are TRBV13 and TRBJ1-1; D is possibly TRBD1 (6 bases). CDR3 length equals 14 residues. CDR1 PRHDT and CDR2 FYEKMQ come from the germline V gene (reference sequence). Trimming pared 5 bases from V and 1 base from J, leaving 11 bases between. The CDR3 DNA reads as TGTGCCAGCAGCGAAAGGACAGAGAACACTGAAGCTTTCTTT. This sequence encodes CASSERTENTEAFF.

The chain has TRBV9 and TRBJ1-2; 8 bases map to TRBD1. V lost 2 bases and J lost 6; bases outside the gene matches: 9. The CDR3 is made up of 15 amino acids. Germline values: CDR1 SGDLS, CDR2 YYNGEE. For the CDR3, the DNA is TGTGCCAGCAGCGTCCGCCGGGACAGGAGACATGGCTACACCTTC. It specifies CASSVRRDRRHGYTF.

The chain links TRBV18 to TRBJ2-7, with 10 bases matching TRBD2. The CDR3 runs 14 residues. Germline CDR1 KGHSH, CDR2 LQKENI. Germline trimming cut 3 bases from V and 7 bases from J; bases unmatched to any gene: 6. CDR3 in DNA: TGTGCCAGCTCACCCGGGATAGCGGGAGGAGAGCAGTACTTC. Translated: CASSPGIAGGEQYF.

The V call is TRBV19, the J call TRBJ1-1; D possibly corresponds to TRBD1 (5 bases). Per germline, CDR1 LNHDA and CDR2 SQIVND (reference sequence). Trimming left V 6 bases short and J 0 bases short, with 14 bases between. The length of the CDR3 is 15 residues. The CDR3 protein is CASSLSGRLNTEAFF. The CDR3 nucleotides are TGTGCCAGTAGCCTCTCAGGGCGGCTGAACACTGAAGCTTTCTTT.

CDR3 in DNA: TGTGCCAGCAGCCCACTCTTGCAACCCAATCAGCCCCAGCATTTT. This translates into CASSPLLQPNQPQHF. The gene calls are TRBV28 and TRBJ1-5; D unclear. Germline values: CDR1 MDHEN, CDR2 SYDVKM. This CDR3 contains 15 residues. Trimming left V 6 bases short and J 3 bases short, with 15 bases between. Together with reference TRBV28 and TRBJ1-5, the CDR3 gives the full variable domain: DVKVTQSSRYLVKRTGEKVFLECVQDMDHENMFWYRQDPGLGLRLIYFSYDVKMKEKGDIPEGYSVSREKKERFSLILESASTNQTSMYLCASSPLLQPNQPQHFGDGTRLSIL.

V gene TRBV2 combines with J gene TRBJ2-3; TRBD1 agrees at 8 bases. The CDR3 runs to 15 residues. Germline V gene lookup returns CDR1 SNHLY and CDR2 FYNNEI. The V and J ends lost 4 bases and 7 bases, in that order; junction bases with no gene match: 10. CDR3 sequence: CASSVSRGLTYTQYF. The CDR3 DNA sequence: TGTGCCAGCAGTGTTAGCAGGGGGCTGACATATACGCAGTATTTT.

In DNA form, the CDR3 reads TGTGCCAGCAGCTCGGACCTGGCCGGGGGTAATGAAAAACTGTTTTTT. Protein product: CASSSDLAGGNEKLFF. The chain combines TRBV13 with TRBJ1-4; tentatively, D is TRBD1 (5 bases). Germline CDR1 is PRHDT and CDR2 is FYEKMQ (reference sequence). Between the trimmed V and J ends, which lost 4 bases and 4 bases, there was a span of 16 bases. This CDR3 is 16 amino acids long.

Here the CDR3 DNA reads TGTGCCAGCAGCGCCAGGAGGCCAACTAATGAAAAACTGTTTTTT. It yields the protein CASSARRPTNEKLFF. This chain uses TRBV7-9 with TRBJ1-4; D not certain. From germline, CDR1 is SEHNR and CDR2 FQNEAQ (reference sequence). The CDR3 loop spans 15 amino acids. V was pared by 5 bases and J by 0 bases, with 10 bases between.

The chain employs TRBV10-3 and TRBJ1-2, with D uncertain. V was pared by 4 bases and J by 8 bases, with 8 bases between. The CDR3 sequence is 11 residues long. Germline CDR1 and CDR2: ENHRY and SYGVKD. CDR3 nucleotide sequence: TGTGCCATCAGTGGAGGTGGGGGCTACACCTTC. Its protein is CAISGGGGYTF.

This clone was recorded only once. V is TRBV27 and J is TRBJ2-1; D may be TRBD1 (6 bases). The CDR3 covers 15 residues. Deletions cut 5 bases from V and 2 bases from J, with 13 bases between. CDR1 MNHEY and CDR2 SMNVEV come from the germline V gene (reference sequence). In DNA form, the CDR3 reads TGTGCCAGCAGTGCCTGGACAGAAGCCTACAATGAGCAGTTCTTC. The encoded protein is CASSAWTEAYNEQFF.

The chain recombines TRBV3-1 (or the pseudogene TRBV3-2) with TRBJ2-6; D is unclear. V lost 4 bases to trimming and J lost 0 bases, with 10 bases between them. Germline V gene lookup returns CDR1 LGHDT and CDR2 YNNKEL (reference sequence). The CDR3 is 16 residues long. The CDR3 nucleotides read TGTGCCAGCAGCCCCCAGACGGGCTCTGGGGCCAACGTCCTGACTTTC. This translates into CASSPQTGSGANVLTF.

This chain joins TRBV11-2 and TRBJ1-2, with unresolved D. Trimming shortened V by 4 bases and J by 8 bases, and 14 bases separated the two germline ends. The CDR3 extends over 13 amino acids. In germline, CDR1 is SGHAT, CDR2 FQNNGV. The CDR3 nucleotides read TGTGCCAGCAGCTCGGACGGGGTAGGGGGCTACACCTTC. It translates to CASSSDGVGGYTF. Drawing the rest from reference TRBV11-2 and TRBJ1-2, the complete variable domain is EAGVAQSPRYKIIEKRQSVAFWCNPISGHATLYWYQQILGQGPKLLIQFQNNGVVDDSQLPKDRFSAERLKGVDSTLKIQPAKLEDSAVYLCASSSDGVGGYTFGSGTRLTVV.

V usage is TRBV3-1 (or the pseudogene TRBV3-2) and J usage is TRBJ2-3; D unclear. The ends were cut back, 1 base at V and 6 bases at J, with 8 bases in the middle. Germline V gene lookup returns CDR1 LGHDT and CDR2 YNNKEL (reference sequence). There are 13 residues in the CDR3. The CDR3 region is CASSQVPRDTQYF. For the CDR3, the DNA is TGTGCCAGCAGCCAAGTTCCTAGGGATACGCAGTATTTT.

This rearrangement joins TRBV6-5 to TRBJ1-1; D might be TRBD1 (5 bases). CDR1 and CDR2 (germline): MNHEY, SVGAGI. CDR3 length: 13 residues. V was trimmed by 5 bases and J by 8 bases, leaving 15 bases between them. Written as DNA, the CDR3 is TGTGCCAGCAGTCCTGGACGGGGGATGGAAGCTTTCTTT. Encoded protein: CASSPGRGMEAFF.

The V and J genes are TRBV12-3 or TRBV12-4 and TRBJ1-6; no definite D call. Trimming left V 5 bases short and J 7 bases short, with 9 bases between. The CDR3 totals 13 residues. CDR3 sequence: CASSPFRNSPLHF. DNA of the CDR3: TGTGCCAGCAGTCCCTTTCGGAATTCACCCCTCCACTTT.

V usage is TRBV5-4 and J usage is TRBJ2-5; TRBD2 matches at 7 bases. The CDR3 spans 17 residues. Germline CDR1 reads SGHNT; CDR2 reads YYREEE (reference sequence). The V gene end was trimmed by 0 bases and the J gene end by 6 bases; junction bases not matched to a gene: 14. The chain's CDR3 is CASSLGGGPAAEKTQYF. CDR3 nucleotide sequence: TGTGCCAGCAGCTTGGGGGGAGGGCCAGCGGCGGAAAAGACCCAGTACTTC. Looking up the rest from reference TRBV5-4 and TRBJ2-5 gives the full variable domain: ETGVTQSPTHLIKTRGQQVTLRCSSQSGHNTVSWYQQALGQGPQFIFQYYREEENGRGNFPPRFSGLQFPNYSSELNVNALELDDSALYLCASSLGGGPAAEKTQYFGPGTRLLVL.

This clone was detected a few times. The genes are TRBV19 and TRBJ1-1; TRBD1 aligns across 11 bases. This CDR3 comprises 14 residues. The germline CDR1 and CDR2 sequences are LNHDA and SQIVND (reference sequence). V trimming: 5 bases; J trimming: 5 bases; junction bases outside the gene matches: 4. Here the CDR3 DNA reads TGTGCCAGTAGTGGACAGGGGGCTTTAACTGAAGCTTTCTTT. Its protein product is CASSGQGALTEAFF.

The rearrangement joins TRBV13 to TRBJ2-4; 9 nucleotides line up with TRBD2. The germline V gene has CDR1 PRHDT and CDR2 FYEKMQ (reference sequence). The CDR3 consists of 19 residues. V gave up 5 bases and J gave up 1 base; unmatched junction bases: 15. The CDR3 DNA sequence: TGTGCCAGCAGCCTCCTTATGGCGGGAGGGCCGGATGCCAAAAACATTCAGTACTTC. This gives the protein CASSLLMAGGPDAKNIQYF.

The chain links TRBV29-1 to TRBJ2-3; 9 bases agree with TRBD2. V gave up 4 bases and J gave up 0 bases; unmatched junction bases: 5. This CDR3 comprises 15 residues. Germline V gene sequence: CDR1 SQVTM, CDR2 ANQGSEA. The CDR3 DNA reads as TGCAGCGTTGGATTAGCGGGGGTTAGCACAGATACGCAGTATTTT. Its translation: CSVGLAGVSTDTQYF.

V is TRBV29-1 and J is TRBJ1-1, with D maybe TRBD1 (6 bases). This CDR3 has 14 residues. Germline CDR1 is SQVTM and CDR2 is ANQGSEA. Trimming took 6 bases from V and 5 from J, leaving 19 bases between them. The chain's CDR3 is CSVAKDSRRTEAFF. Here the CDR3 DNA reads TGCAGCGTCGCGAAGGACAGCCGTAGGACTGAAGCTTTCTTT. Drawing the rest from reference TRBV29-1 and TRBJ1-1, the complete variable domain is SAVISQKPSRDICQRGTSLTIQCQVDSQVTMMFWYRQQPGQSLTLIATANQGSEATYESGFVIDKFPISRPNLTFSTLTVSNMSPEDSSIYLCSVAKDSRRTEAFFGQGTRLTVV.

The J gene is TRBJ2-1, the V gene TRBV6-1; D not certain. Trimming took off 0 bases at V and 7 bases at J, with 10 bases between the two ends. CDR1 and CDR2 from the germline V gene are MNHNS and SASEGT. The CDR3 is 14 amino acids. CDR3 amino acids: CASSEASVLNEQFF. For the CDR3, the DNA is TGTGCCAGCAGTGAAGCGTCGGTTTTAAATGAGCAGTTCTTC.

In the case of this clone: Other DNA sequences within the sample encode an identical CDR3. V gene TRBV9 combines with J gene TRBJ1-2; D not resolved. Germline-derived CDR1 and CDR2 are SGDLS and YYNGEE. Trimming removed 0 bases at V and 2 bases at J, with 5 bases between. CDR3 length: 13 amino acids. CDR3 coding DNA: TGTGCCAGCAGCGTAGCGGTGAACTATGGCTACACCTTC. It translates to CASSVAVNYGYTF.

The rearrangement uses TRBV6-6 and TRBJ2-1, with 11 bases that match TRBD2. V lost 2 bases to trimming and J lost 9 bases; unmatched junction nucleotides: 6. Germline CDR1 and CDR2: MNHNY and SVGAGI (reference sequence). The CDR3 has 15 amino acids. The DNA of the CDR3 is TGTGCCAGCAGTTACGAGGTAGCGGGAGGGGGTGAGCAGTTCTTC. It specifies CASSYEVAGGGEQFF.

The table lists this clone with a few counts. Different DNA sequences within this sample yield the same CDR3. J is TRBJ2-7 and V is TRBV7-2, with 9 bases fitting TRBD1. Germline V gene lookup returns CDR1 SGHTA and CDR2 FQGNSA. The V segment lost 3 bases and the J segment 3 bases; nucleotides outside the gene matches: 3. The CDR3 contains 14 residues. CDR3 region: CASSFGTGSYEQYF. CDR3 nucleotides: TGTGCCAGCAGCTTTGGGACAGGGAGCTACGAGCAGTACTTC.